This T cell receptor beta chain was recorded in a study of technical replicates of blood from a handful of donors. Data came from immunoSEQ multiplex PCR; TCRdb stores just in-frame clones and leaves some out. The sample shows fewer than 85,000 clones, 92% of them seen only once. Trimming took 2 bases from V and 5 from J; bases not matched to a gene: 8. The CDR3 consists of 15 residues. From germline, CDR1 is LGHNA and CDR2 YNFKEQ. The receptor was derived from a human donor in good health. Sequences were obtained from T cells isolated from PBMCs. V gene TRBV4-2 combines with J gene TRBJ2-7; 8 bases are a match to TRBD2. The chain's CDR3 is CASSQSQRETDEQYF. The CDR3 region has the DNA TGTGCCAGCAGCCAAAGCCAGCGGGAGACGGACGAGCAGTACTTC.